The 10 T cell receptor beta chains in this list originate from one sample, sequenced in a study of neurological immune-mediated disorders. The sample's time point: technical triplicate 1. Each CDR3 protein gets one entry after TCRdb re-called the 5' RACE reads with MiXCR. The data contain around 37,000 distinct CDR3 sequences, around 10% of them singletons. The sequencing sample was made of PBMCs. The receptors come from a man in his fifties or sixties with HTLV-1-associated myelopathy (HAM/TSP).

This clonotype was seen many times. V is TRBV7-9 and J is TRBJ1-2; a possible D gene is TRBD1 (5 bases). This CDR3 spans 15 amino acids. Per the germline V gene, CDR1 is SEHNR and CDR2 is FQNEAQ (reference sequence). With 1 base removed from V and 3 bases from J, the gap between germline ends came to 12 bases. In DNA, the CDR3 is TGTGCCAGCAGCTTAGAGGAGGACATGGACTATGGCTACACCTTC. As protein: CASSLEEDMDYGYTF.

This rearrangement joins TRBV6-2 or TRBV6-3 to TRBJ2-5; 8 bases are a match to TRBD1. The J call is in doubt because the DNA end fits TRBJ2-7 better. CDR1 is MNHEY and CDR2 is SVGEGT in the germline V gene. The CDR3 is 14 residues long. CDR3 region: CASIGQGPFYEQYF. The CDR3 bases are TGTGCCAGCATCGGACAGGGACCCTTCTACGAGCAGTACTTC.

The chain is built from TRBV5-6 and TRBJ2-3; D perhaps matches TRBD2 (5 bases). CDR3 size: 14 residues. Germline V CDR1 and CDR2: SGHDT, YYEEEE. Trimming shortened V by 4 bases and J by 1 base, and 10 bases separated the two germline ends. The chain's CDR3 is CASSHVRGTDTQYF. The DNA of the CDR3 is TGTGCCAGCAGCCACGTGAGGGGCACAGATACGCAGTATTTT.

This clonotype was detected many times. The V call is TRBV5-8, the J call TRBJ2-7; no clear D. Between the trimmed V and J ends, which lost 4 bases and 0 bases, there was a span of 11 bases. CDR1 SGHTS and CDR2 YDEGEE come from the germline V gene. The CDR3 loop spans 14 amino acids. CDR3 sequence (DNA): TGTGCCAGCAGCCCTGGGGTCAACTCCTACGAGCAGTACTTC. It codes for CASSPGVNSYEQYF.

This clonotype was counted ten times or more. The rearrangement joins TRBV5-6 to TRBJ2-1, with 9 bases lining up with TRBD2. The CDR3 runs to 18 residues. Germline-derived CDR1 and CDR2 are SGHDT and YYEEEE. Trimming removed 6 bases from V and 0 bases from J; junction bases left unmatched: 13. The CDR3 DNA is TGTGCCAGCACCTATCTACCAGGGGGACTAGCCTCCTACAATGAGCAGTTCTTC. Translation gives CASTYLPGGLASYNEQFF.

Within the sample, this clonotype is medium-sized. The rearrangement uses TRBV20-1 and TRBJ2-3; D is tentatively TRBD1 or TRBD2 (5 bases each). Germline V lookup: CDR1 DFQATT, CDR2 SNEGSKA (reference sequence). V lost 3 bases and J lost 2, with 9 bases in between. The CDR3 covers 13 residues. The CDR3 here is CSARGPHTDTQYF. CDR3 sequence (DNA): TGCAGTGCTAGGGGACCGCACACAGATACGCAGTATTTT.

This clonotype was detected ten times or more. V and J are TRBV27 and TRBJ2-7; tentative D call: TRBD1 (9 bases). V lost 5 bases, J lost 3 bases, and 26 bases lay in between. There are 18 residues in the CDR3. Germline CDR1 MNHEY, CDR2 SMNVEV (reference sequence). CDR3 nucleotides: TGTGCCAGCAGTAAGGCGGGGACAGGGACTAGATTTTACTACGAGCAGTACTTC. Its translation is CASSKAGTGTRFYYEQYF.

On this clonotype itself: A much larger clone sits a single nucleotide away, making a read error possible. The CDR3 nucleotides are TGTGCCAGCAGTTTCGCTACAGGGGTCAAGTCCCTCTACGAGCAGTACTTC. Amino acids: CASSFATGVKSLYEQYF. The chain couples TRBV6-2 or TRBV6-3 to TRBJ2-7; 7 nucleotides line up with TRBD1. This CDR3 is built from 17 residues. CDR1 is MNHEY, CDR2 SVGEGT, per germline. Trimming removed 4 bases from V and 3 bases from J; junction bases left unmatched: 15.

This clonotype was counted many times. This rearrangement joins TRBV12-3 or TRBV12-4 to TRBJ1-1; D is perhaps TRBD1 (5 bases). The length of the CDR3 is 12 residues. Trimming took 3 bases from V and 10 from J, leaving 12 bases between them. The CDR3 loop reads CASSLSGGTAFF. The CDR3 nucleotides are TGTGCCAGCAGTTTGTCAGGAGGGACAGCTTTCTTT.

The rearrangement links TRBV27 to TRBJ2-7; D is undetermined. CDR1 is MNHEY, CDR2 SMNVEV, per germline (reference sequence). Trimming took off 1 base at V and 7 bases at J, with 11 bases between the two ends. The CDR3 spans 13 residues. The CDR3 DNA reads TGTGCCAGCAGTTTATTCGGCCCCTGGGAGCAGTACTTC. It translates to CASSLFGPWEQYF.